These 4 T cell receptor beta chains were sequenced from one sample in a study of blood T cell repertoires in COVID-19. Here immunoSEQ multiplex PCR was the method, and the copy in TCRdb shows in-frame clones only, minus some. The sample includes 60,000 to 75,000 clones, about 90% of them seen just once. The sample comprised peripheral blood. The receptors here all came from a man in his fifties or sixties with active COVID-19.

The rearrangement joins TRBV2 to TRBJ1-2, with D possibly being TRBD1 (5 bases). V shed 4 bases and J shed 5 bases, with 8 bases lying between them. Looked up from germline, CDR1 is SNHLY and CDR2 is FYNNEI. The CDR3 consists of 12 residues. CDR3 in DNA: TGTGCCAGCAGTGGTGGGGGGTATGGCTACACCTTC. Its protein product is CASSGGGYGYTF. Based on the CDR3 plus reference TRBV2 and TRBJ1-2, the full variable domain is EPEVTQTPSHQVTQMGQEVILRCVPISNHLYFYWYRQILGQKVEFLVSFYNNEISEKSEIFDDQFSVERPDGSNFTLKIRSTKLEDSAMYFCASSGGGYGYTFGSGTRLTVV.

The V call is TRBV9, the J call TRBJ2-1; 13 bases agree with TRBD2. Germline loops: CDR1 SGDLS, CDR2 YYNGEE. J was trimmed by 4 bases and V by 3 bases; bases with no gene match: 10. The CDR3 has 18 residues. The CDR3 loop is CASSGGGLAGEGYNEQFF. CDR3 nucleotides: TGTGCCAGCAGCGGAGGTGGACTAGCGGGAGAGGGGTACAATGAGCAGTTCTTC. Full variable domain (remainder filled in from reference TRBV9 and TRBJ2-1): DSGVTQTPKHLITATGQRVTLRCSPRSGDLSVYWYQQSLDQGLQFLIQYYNGEERAKGNILERFSAQQFPDLHSELNLSSLELGDSALYFCASSGGGLAGEGYNEQFFGPGTRLTVL.

V and J are TRBV2 and TRBJ1-5; no firm D call. CDR1 is SNHLY, CDR2 FYNNEI, per germline. The CDR3 totals 15 residues. Between the trimmed V and J ends, which lost 3 bases and 5 bases, there was a span of 14 bases. CDR3 sequence: CASSDPTKLYQPQHF. The CDR3 nucleotides read TGTGCCAGCAGTGACCCGACAAAGCTGTATCAGCCCCAGCATTTT. Using reference TRBV2 and TRBJ1-5 for the parts outside the CDR3, the full variable domain is EPEVTQTPSHQVTQMGQEVILRCVPISNHLYFYWYRQILGQKVEFLVSFYNNEISEKSEIFDDQFSVERPDGSNFTLKIRSTKLEDSAMYFCASSDPTKLYQPQHFGDGTRLSIL.

The chain joins TRBV19 to TRBJ2-1; TRBD2 matches at 12 bases. In germline, CDR1 is LNHDA, CDR2 SQIVND (reference sequence). V shed 4 bases, J shed 9 bases, and the junction held 16 bases outside the gene matches. This CDR3 spans 18 amino acids. The CDR3 coding sequence is TGTGCCAGTAGTACCTCTGGACTAGCGGGATTACGTATTGGTGAGCAGTTCTTC. It yields the protein CASSTSGLAGLRIGEQFF.